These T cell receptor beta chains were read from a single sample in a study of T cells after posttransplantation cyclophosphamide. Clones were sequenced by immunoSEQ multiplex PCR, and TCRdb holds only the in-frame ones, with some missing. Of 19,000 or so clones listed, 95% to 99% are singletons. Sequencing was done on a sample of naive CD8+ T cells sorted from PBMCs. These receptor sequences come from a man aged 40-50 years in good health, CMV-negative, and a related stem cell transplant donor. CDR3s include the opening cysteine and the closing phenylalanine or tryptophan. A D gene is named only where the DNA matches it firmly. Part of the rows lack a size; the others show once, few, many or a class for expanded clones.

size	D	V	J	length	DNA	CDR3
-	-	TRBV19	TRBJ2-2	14	TGTGCCAGTAGTATCGGTCCGAACACCGGGGAGCTGTTTTTT	CASSIGPNTGELFF
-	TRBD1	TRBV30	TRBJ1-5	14	TGTGCCTGGAGTGAAGACAGGGAGCGTCAGCCCCAGCATTTT	CAWSEDRERQPQHF
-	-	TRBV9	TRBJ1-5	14	TGTGCCAGCAGCGTAGGCTTAGTCGATCAGCCCCAGCATTTT	CASSVGLVDQPQHF
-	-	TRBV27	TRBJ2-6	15	TGTGCCAGCAGTCCGAGAGCGACTGGGGCCAACGTCCTGACTTTC	CASSPRATGANVLTF
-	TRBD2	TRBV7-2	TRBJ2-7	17	TGTGCCAGCAGCTTAAGAGCGGTGCGGGAGGGCTTCTACGAGCAGTACTTC	CASSLRAVREGFYEQYF
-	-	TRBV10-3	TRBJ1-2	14	TGTGCCGTACCCACCACAGGTCATAGCTATGGCTACACCTTC	CAVPTTGHSYGYTF
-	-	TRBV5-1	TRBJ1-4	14	TGCGCCAGCAGCTTGGGACAGCTTAATGAAAAACTGTTTTTT	CASSLGQLNEKLFF
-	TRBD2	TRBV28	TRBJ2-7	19	TGTGCCAGCAGTTCCTACCCGACTAGCGGGAGGGCCGGGGGCTACGAGCAGTACTTC	CASSSYPTSGRAGGYEQYF
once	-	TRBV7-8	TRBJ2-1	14	TGTGCCAGCAGCTTAGCTCTAATGGTCAATGAGCAGTTCTTC	CASSLALMVNEQFF
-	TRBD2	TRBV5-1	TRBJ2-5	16	TGCGCCAGCAGCTCCTGGGAGGGCCATGTGCAAGAGACCCAGTACTTC	CASSSWEGHVQETQYF
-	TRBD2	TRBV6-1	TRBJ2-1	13	TGTGCCAGCCTAGCGGGAGGGCAAGGTGAGCAGTTCTTC	CASLAGGQGEQFF
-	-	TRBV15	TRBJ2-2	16	TGTGCCACCAGCAGAGATAAGGGGATGAACACCGGGGAGCTGTTTTTT	CATSRDKGMNTGELFF
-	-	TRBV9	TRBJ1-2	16	TGTGCCAGCAGCGTAGTCACCGGATCTGGGAGCTATGGCTACACCTTC	CASSVVTGSGSYGYTF
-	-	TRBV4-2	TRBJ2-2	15	TGTGCCAGCAGCCAAGACGTCAGGGCCGCCGGGGAGCTGTTTTTT	CASSQDVRAAGELFF
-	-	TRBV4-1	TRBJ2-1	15	TGCGCCAGCAGCCAAGATAGGGGTCCTGGCAATGAGCAGTTCTTC	CASSQDRGPGNEQFF
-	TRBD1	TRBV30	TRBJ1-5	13	TGTGCCTGGAGCCGACAGGGACACCAGCCCCAGCATTTT	CAWSRQGHQPQHF
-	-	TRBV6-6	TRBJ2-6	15	TGTGCCAGCAGCCCGTCCAGCTCTGGGGCCAACGTCCTGACTTTC	CASSPSSSGANVLTF
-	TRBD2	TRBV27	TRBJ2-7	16	TGTGCCAGCAGGTGGGGGACTAGCGGGAGTTTCGACGAGCAGTACTTC	CASRWGTSGSFDEQYF
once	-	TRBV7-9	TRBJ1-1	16	TGTGCCAGCAGCTCAGGACTTGGACGGCAGAACACTGAAGCTTTCTTT	CASSSGLGRQNTEAFF
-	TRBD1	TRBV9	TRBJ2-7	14	TGTGCCAGCAGCGACTCCAACAGGGGGATTGAGCAGTACTTC	CASSDSNRGIEQYF
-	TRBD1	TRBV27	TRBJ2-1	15	TGTGCCAGCTCCATGACAGGGGGCTCCTACAATGAGCAGTTCTTC	CASSMTGGSYNEQFF
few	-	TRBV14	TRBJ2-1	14	TGTGCCAGCAGCCCTTGGCGGGGTTACGATGAGCAGTTCTTC	CASSPWRGYDEQFF
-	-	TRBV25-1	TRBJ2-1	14	TGTGCCAGCAGTTACTGGAGCTCCTACAATGAGCAGTTCTTC	CASSYWSSYNEQFF
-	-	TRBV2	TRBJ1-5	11	TGTGCCAGCAGCCCAAATCAGCCCCAGCATTTT	CASSPNQPQHF
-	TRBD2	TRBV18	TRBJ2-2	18	TGTGCCAGCTCACCACCGGCTAGCGGGAGGGCCGACACCGGGGAGCTGTTTTTT	CASSPPASGRADTGELFF
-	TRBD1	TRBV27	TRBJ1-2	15	TGTGCCAGCAGTTTTAAAAAGGGGGCCCTCTATGGCTACACCTTC	CASSFKKGALYGYTF
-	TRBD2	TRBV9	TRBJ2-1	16	TGTGCCAGCAGCCCTCGTGGACTAGTAGGGGAGGATGAGCAGTTCTTC	CASSPRGLVGEDEQFF
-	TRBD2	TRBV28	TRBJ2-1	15	TGTGCCAGCAGTTTCCCTCGAAGCGGGAACAATGAGCAGTTCTTC	CASSFPRSGNNEQFF
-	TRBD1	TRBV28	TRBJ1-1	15	TGTGCCAGCAGTTTATTACAGGGGGCAGACACTGAAGCTTTCTTT	CASSLLQGADTEAFF
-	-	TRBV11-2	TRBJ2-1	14	TGTGCCAGCAGCTTCGGACAGGCGGGGAATGAGCAGTTCTTC	CASSFGQAGNEQFF
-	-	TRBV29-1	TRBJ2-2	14	TGCAGCGTTGATAGTGCAGGTACCACCGGGGAGCTGTTTTTT	CSVDSAGTTGELFF
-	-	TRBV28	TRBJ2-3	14	TGTGCCAGCAGTTTCCCACAGGTCACAGATACGCAGTATTTT	CASSFPQVTDTQYF
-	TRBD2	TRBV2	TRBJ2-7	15	TGTGCCAGCAGTGAAGGACTAGCGGGAAGCTACGAGCAGTACTTC	CASSEGLAGSYEQYF
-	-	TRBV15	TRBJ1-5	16	TGTGCCACCAGCAGAGGGTCCCTTCTAGGCAATCAGCCCCAGCATTTT	CATSRGSLLGNQPQHF
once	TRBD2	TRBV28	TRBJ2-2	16	TGTGCCAGCAGTTTCGTGGGAGGGGCGGACACCGGGGAGCTGTTTTTT	CASSFVGGADTGELFF
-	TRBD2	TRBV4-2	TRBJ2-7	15	TGTGCCAGCAGCCAGGGGACTAGCGGCACCTACGAGCAGTACTTC	CASSQGTSGTYEQYF
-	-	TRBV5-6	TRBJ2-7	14	TGTGCCAGCAGCTCCTTCGACAGGCCGGCCGAGCAGTACTTC	CASSSFDRPAEQYF
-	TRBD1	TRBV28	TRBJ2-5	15	TGTGCCAGCAGTTTGGGGGACAGGGTGAGGGAGACCCAGTACTTC	CASSLGDRVRETQYF
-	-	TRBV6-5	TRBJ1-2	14	TGTGCCAGCAGCCGCTTCGGAGCTAACTATGGCTACACCTTC	CASSRFGANYGYTF
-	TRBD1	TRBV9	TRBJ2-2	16	TGTGCCAGCAGCTTTGAAGGGACAGGGTCGGCCGGGGAGCTGTTTTTT	CASSFEGTGSAGELFF